Listed below are T cell receptor beta chains from one sample, sequenced in a study of somatic mutations in cytotoxic T cells in rheumatoid arthritis. Clones were read by immunoSEQ multiplex PCR, and TCRdb kept only the in-frame ones, dropping some. The sample carries just over 30,000 clones, 82% recorded once. What was sequenced was CD8+ T cells sorted from blood. The receptors stem from an adult with rheumatoid arthritis. The CDR3 runs from the conserved cysteine through the conserved F or W. D genes are given only for firm matches. Size is omitted from some rows. Given values are once, few, many or a class for expanded clones.

v_call: TRBV11-3; j_call: TRBJ2-1; d_call: NA; clone_size: NA; cdr3_aa: CASSPVSHNEQFF; cdr3_nt: TGTGCCAGCAGCCCCGTAAGCCACAATGAGCAGTTCTTC
v_call: TRBV4-1; j_call: TRBJ1-1; d_call: TRBD1; clone_size: NA; cdr3_aa: CASTDTGEPEAFF; cdr3_nt: TGCGCCAGCACCGACACAGGGGAACCTGAAGCTTTCTTT
v_call: TRBV4-3; j_call: TRBJ1-1; d_call: NA; clone_size: NA; cdr3_aa: CASSQTLPRDRLNTEAFF; cdr3_nt: TGCGCCAGCAGCCAAACCCTCCCGCGCGACAGACTAAACACTGAAGCTTTCTTT
v_call: TRBV9; j_call: TRBJ2-4; d_call: NA; clone_size: NA; cdr3_aa: CASSLGPGNIQYF; cdr3_nt: TGTGCCAGCAGCCTGGGGCCCGGGAACATTCAGTACTTC
v_call: TRBV27; j_call: TRBJ2-7; d_call: NA; clone_size: NA; cdr3_aa: CASAPRQTSYEQYF; cdr3_nt: TGTGCCAGCGCACCTCGACAGACTTCCTACGAGCAGTACTTC
v_call: TRBV4-2; j_call: TRBJ2-5; d_call: TRBD2; clone_size: NA; cdr3_aa: CASSQEAGGPETQYF; cdr3_nt: TGTGCCAGCAGCCAAGAAGCGGGGGGTCCGGAGACCCAGTACTTC
v_call: TRBV19; j_call: TRBJ2-1; d_call: NA; clone_size: NA; cdr3_aa: CASSIGPDPTLYNEQFF; cdr3_nt: TGTGCCAGTAGTATCGGGCCCGACCCCACGTTGTACAATGAGCAGTTCTTC
v_call: TRBV7-9; j_call: TRBJ2-1; d_call: TRBD2; clone_size: once; cdr3_aa: CASSLDGLAGGWWNEQFF; cdr3_nt: TGTGCCAGCAGCTTAGACGGACTAGCGGGAGGGTGGTGGAATGAGCAGTTCTTC
v_call: TRBV7-9; j_call: TRBJ1-1; d_call: NA; clone_size: NA; cdr3_aa: CASRKPGGGEAFF; cdr3_nt: TGTGCCAGCAGAAAGCCCGGGGGCGGTGAAGCTTTCTTT
v_call: TRBV6-4; j_call: TRBJ2-1; d_call: TRBD2; clone_size: NA; cdr3_aa: CASSPTSGEGVEQFF; cdr3_nt: TGTGCCAGCAGCCCGACTAGCGGGGAAGGTGTTGAGCAGTTCTTC
v_call: TRBV29-1; j_call: TRBJ1-1; d_call: NA; clone_size: NA; cdr3_aa: CSVSDVNTEAFF; cdr3_nt: TGCAGCGTCTCGGACGTGAACACTGAAGCTTTCTTT
v_call: TRBV7-9; j_call: TRBJ1-5; d_call: NA; clone_size: few; cdr3_aa: CASSLAALQPQHF; cdr3_nt: TGTGCCAGCAGCTTAGCTGCGCTTCAGCCCCAGCATTTT
v_call: TRBV27; j_call: TRBJ1-2; d_call: TRBD1; clone_size: NA; cdr3_aa: CASKFPGQGNGYTF; cdr3_nt: TGTGCCAGCAAATTTCCGGGACAGGGGAATGGCTACACCTTC
v_call: TRBV25-1; j_call: TRBJ1-4; d_call: NA; clone_size: once; cdr3_aa: CASSGGGNEKLFF; cdr3_nt: TGTGCCAGCAGTGGCGGGGGCAATGAAAAACTGTTTTTT
v_call: TRBV28; j_call: TRBJ2-7; d_call: NA; clone_size: few; cdr3_aa: CASSLDYEQYF; cdr3_nt: TGTGCCAGCAGTCTGGACTACGAGCAGTACTTC
v_call: TRBV11-2; j_call: TRBJ2-7; d_call: NA; clone_size: NA; cdr3_aa: CASSPPGYSSYEQYF; cdr3_nt: TGTGCCAGCAGCCCACCGGGCTATAGCTCCTACGAGCAGTACTTC
v_call: TRBV5-1; j_call: TRBJ1-3; d_call: NA; clone_size: NA; cdr3_aa: CASSFGAISGNTIYF; cdr3_nt: TGCGCCAGCAGCTTTGGGGCTATCTCTGGAAACACCATATATTTT
v_call: TRBV13; j_call: TRBJ1-2; d_call: NA; clone_size: NA; cdr3_aa: CASSLGRKPNYGYTF; cdr3_nt: TGTGCCAGCAGCTTAGGGAGAAAACCCAACTATGGCTACACCTTC
v_call: TRBV6-5; j_call: TRBJ1-6; d_call: NA; clone_size: NA; cdr3_aa: CASSRRYNSPLHF; cdr3_nt: TGTGCCAGCAGCCGAAGGTATAATTCACCCCTCCACTTT
v_call: TRBV6-1; j_call: TRBJ1-2; d_call: TRBD1; clone_size: NA; cdr3_aa: CATLLGTAVTF; cdr3_nt: TGTGCCACCCTCCTCGGGACAGCTGTCACCTTC
v_call: TRBV2; j_call: TRBJ2-2; d_call: TRBD2; clone_size: NA; cdr3_aa: CASSERWPGGTSGRTTGELFF; cdr3_nt: TGTGCCAGCAGTGAAAGGTGGCCAGGGGGTACTAGCGGGAGGACCACCGGGGAGCTGTTTTTT
v_call: TRBV5-4; j_call: TRBJ2-7; d_call: TRBD2; clone_size: NA; cdr3_aa: CASSLGIAGGPTNYEQYF; cdr3_nt: TGTGCCAGCAGCTTAGGCATAGCGGGAGGACCTACGAACTACGAGCAGTACTTC
v_call: TRBV6-1; j_call: TRBJ2-3; d_call: NA; clone_size: medium-sized; cdr3_aa: CASSEGEWDTQYF; cdr3_nt: TGTGCCAGCAGTGAAGGAGAATGGGATACGCAGTATTTT
v_call: TRBV5-1; j_call: TRBJ1-3; d_call: NA; clone_size: NA; cdr3_aa: CASSLSRGSGNTIYF; cdr3_nt: TGCGCCAGCAGCTTGTCTCGAGGTTCTGGAAACACCATATATTTT
v_call: TRBV19; j_call: TRBJ1-2; d_call: NA; clone_size: NA; cdr3_aa: CASSRVGVLNYGYTF; cdr3_nt: TGTGCCAGTAGTAGGGTGGGGGTTCTCAACTATGGCTACACCTTC
v_call: TRBV16; j_call: TRBJ2-7; d_call: TRBD1; clone_size: NA; cdr3_aa: CASSREFGTVQYEQYF; cdr3_nt: TGTGCCAGCAGCCGTGAATTTGGGACAGTACAATACGAGCAGTACTTC
v_call: TRBV5-5; j_call: TRBJ2-1; d_call: TRBD1; clone_size: once; cdr3_aa: CASSSQGLEQFF; cdr3_nt: TGTGCCAGCAGCTCACAGGGGCTTGAGCAGTTCTTC